The next 26 T cell receptor beta chains were all read from a single sample in a study of blood T cell repertoires in COVID-19. Only in-frame clones appear in the TCRdb table, and some are missing; sequencing was by immunoSEQ multiplex PCR. This sample has 250,000 to 300,000 clones; approximately 88% occur once, and the top ten carry around 0.8%. Specimen: peripheral blood. The receptor set was obtained from a woman in her 30s with acute or convalescent COVID-19.

The chain carries TRBV7-2 and TRBJ2-7; 8 nucleotides align to TRBD2. Germline-derived CDR1 and CDR2 are SGHTA and FQGNSA. V was pared by 4 bases and J by 5 bases, with 7 bases of the junction left unmatched. There are 14 residues in the CDR3. CDR3 sequence reads: CASSSREGINEQYF. The CDR3 nucleotides are TGTGCCAGCAGCTCCCGGGAGGGTATCAACGAGCAGTACTTC.

In this sample, this clone turned up a few times. The genes are TRBV27 and TRBJ2-1, with 7 bases matching TRBD2. Per the germline V gene, CDR1 is MNHEY and CDR2 is SMNVEV (reference sequence). The CDR3 loop spans 15 amino acids. The trim removed 5 bases at V and 1 base at J, leaving 5 bases unmatched. The CDR3 protein is CASSPRTSSYNEQFF. In DNA form, the CDR3 reads TGTGCCAGCAGTCCAAGGACTAGTTCCTACAATGAGCAGTTCTTC.

The V call is TRBV5-4, the J call TRBJ2-3, with D perhaps TRBD2 (7 bases). V was shortened by 2 bases and J by 0 bases, with 16 bases between the two germline ends. CDR1 is SGHNT and CDR2 is YYREEE in the germline V gene (reference sequence). The CDR3 runs 17 residues. The CDR3: CASSFAGGRGSTDTQYF. Here the CDR3 DNA reads TGTGCCAGCAGCTTTGCCGGGGGGCGCGGTAGCACAGATACGCAGTATTTT.

The V call is TRBV6-2 or TRBV6-3, the J call TRBJ1-2; D uncertain. The CDR3 consists of 12 residues. V dropped 5 bases and J dropped 1 base, with 5 bases sitting between them. Looked up from germline, CDR1 is MNHEY and CDR2 is SVGEGT. This CDR3 is CASSDNNYGYTF. CDR3 DNA: TGTGCCAGCAGTGACAATAACTATGGCTACACCTTC.

This clone was seen only a few times. The rearrangement uses TRBV12-3 or TRBV12-4 and TRBJ2-1, with D maybe TRBD1 (5 bases). Deletions cut 5 bases from V and 10 bases from J, with 15 bases between. CDR3 size: 13 residues. The CDR3 region is CASSALGLGEQFF. CDR3 DNA: TGTGCCAGCAGTGCTCTGGGGCTAGGAGAGCAGTTCTTC.

The V and J genes are TRBV4-2 and TRBJ2-1, with 13 bases aligning to TRBD2. V lost 4 bases to trimming and J lost 8 bases; unmatched junction nucleotides: 5. The CDR3 consists of 15 residues. Germline lookup yields CDR1 LGHNA and CDR2 YNFKEQ. The CDR3 DNA follows: TGTGCCAGCAGCCTACTAGCGGGAGGGGTGGATGAGCAGTTCTTC. Its translation: CASSLLAGGVDEQFF.

V usage is TRBV5-6 and J usage is TRBJ1-2; tentatively, D is TRBD1 (6 bases). V gave up 4 bases and J gave up 2 bases, with 15 bases separating them. This CDR3 comprises 15 residues. Per germline, CDR1 SGHDT and CDR2 YYEEEE. The CDR3 sequence is CASSPAPGQNYGYTF. CDR3 in DNA: TGTGCCAGCAGCCCGGCTCCAGGACAGAACTATGGCTACACCTTC.

The rearrangement joins TRBV5-1 to TRBJ2-5; 11 nucleotides line up with TRBD2. The CDR3 length is 16 residues. Germline CDR1 reads SGHRS; CDR2 reads YFSETQ. V lost 1 base to trimming and J lost 5 bases; unmatched junction nucleotides: 7. CDR3 amino acids: CASSLRLAGTGETQYF. CDR3 coding DNA: TGCGCCAGCAGCTTGAGACTAGCGGGGACTGGGGAGACCCAGTACTTC.

The rearrangement links TRBV30 to TRBJ1-5; 8 bases agree with TRBD1. Germline assignment: CDR1 GTSNPN and CDR2 SVGIG (reference sequence). The CDR3 sequence is 14 residues long. V shed 1 base and J 4 bases; nucleotides not matched to a gene: 3. The CDR3 DNA reads as TGTGCCTGGAGTGCCGGACAGGGAAATCAGCCCCAGCATTTT. As protein: CAWSAGQGNQPQHF.

A single count supports this clone. The chain has TRBV10-3 and TRBJ2-7, with D unclear. The CDR3 has 14 amino acids. V was pared by 10 bases and J by 0 bases, with 16 bases between. Germline V gene sequence: CDR1 ENHRY, CDR2 SYGVKD. The CDR3: CANQEEQSSYEQYF. For the CDR3, the DNA is TGTGCCAATCAAGAAGAACAGAGCTCCTACGAGCAGTACTTC.

The V gene is TRBV30, the J gene TRBJ2-2; 8 nucleotides line up with TRBD2. V lost 3 bases, J lost 4 bases, and 19 bases stayed unmatched. The CDR3 sequence is 19 residues long. Germline loops: CDR1 GTSNPN, CDR2 SVGIG (reference sequence). In DNA, the CDR3 is TGTGCCTGGAGCCTAGCGGGCGTAACCCCCCATGCTTCCACCGGGGAGCTGTTTTTT. Protein sequence: CAWSLAGVTPHASTGELFF.

The chain links TRBV5-4 to TRBJ2-3, with 12 bases that match TRBD2. V gave up 4 bases and J gave up 8 bases; unmatched junction bases: 14. Germline CDR1 reads SGHNT; CDR2 reads YYREEE (reference sequence). The CDR3 has 17 amino acids. Here the CDR3 DNA reads TGTGCCAGCAGCCCGGGTACTAGCGGGAGGCCCCCGGGTACGCAGTATTTT. It encodes CASSPGTSGRPPGTQYF.

Here the CDR3 reads CASRRLAGLIPEQYF. As DNA, the CDR3 is TGTGCCAGCAGGAGACTAGCGGGTCTCATCCCCGAGCAGTACTTC. The chain employs TRBV2 and TRBJ2-7, with 10 bases fitting TRBD2. Germline V gives CDR1 SNHLY, CDR2 FYNNEI. This CDR3 region has 15 residues. V was clipped by 6 bases and J by 6 bases; unmatched bases: 11.

This clone showed up just once. The chain employs TRBV5-6 and TRBJ1-1; D remains unclear. V was cut by 4 bases and J by 4 bases, with 8 bases left in between. Germline loops: CDR1 SGHDT, CDR2 YYEEEE. The CDR3 loop spans 12 amino acids. The CDR3: CASSIPGTEAFF. The DNA of the CDR3 is TGTGCCAGCAGCATTCCGGGCACTGAAGCTTTCTTT. Drawing the rest from reference TRBV5-6 and TRBJ1-1, the complete variable domain is DAGVTQSPTHLIKTRGQQVTLRCSPKSGHDTVSWYQQALGQGPQFIFQYYEEEERQRGNFPDRFSGHQFPNYSSELNVNALLLGDSALYLCASSIPGTEAFFGQGTRLTVV.

The table lists this clone with a count of one. The chain recombines TRBV24-1 with TRBJ1-5; 8 nucleotides match TRBD1. The CDR3 spans 19 residues. CDR1 KGHDR and CDR2 SFDVKD come from the germline V gene. V lost 2 bases and J lost 3; bases outside the gene matches: 14. The CDR3 is CATSDSRQGAYPINQPQHF. The CDR3 bases are TGTGCCACCAGTGATTCCAGGCAGGGGGCTTATCCAATCAATCAGCCCCAGCATTTT.

This clone was observed a single time. The gene calls are TRBV4-1 and TRBJ1-1; 9 bases map to TRBD1. This CDR3 spans 15 amino acids. The J segment lost 10 bases and the V segment lost 0 bases, leaving 9 bases of the junction unmatched. CDR1 MGHRA and CDR2 YSYEKL come from the germline V gene. The CDR3 protein is CASSQEGTGLGVAFF. As DNA, the CDR3 is TGCGCCAGCAGCCAAGAGGGGACAGGGCTGGGAGTAGCTTTCTTT.

This clone was observed a single time. The chain uses TRBV7-2 and TRBJ1-5; a possible D gene is TRBD1 (6 bases). Trimming cost V 4 bases and J 5 bases, with 18 bases left between them. Per the germline V gene, CDR1 is SGHTA and CDR2 is FQGNSA. The CDR3 has 16 residues. The CDR3 DNA reads TGTGCCAGCAGCTCCCTCGGGGGGCGCGAGGATCAGCCCCAGCATTTT. The encoded protein is CASSSLGGREDQPQHF. The whole variable domain, remainder taken from reference TRBV7-2 and TRBJ1-5, is GAGVSQSPSNKVTEKGKDVELRCDPISGHTALYWYRQSLGQGLEFLIYFQGNSAPDKSGLPSDRFSAERTGGSVSTLTIQRTQQEDSAVYLCASSSLGGREDQPQHFGDGTRLSIL.

CDR3: CASSDDRAKNIQYF. The CDR3 nucleotides are TGTGCCAGCAGCGACGACAGAGCCAAAAACATTCAGTACTTC. The V and J genes are TRBV9 and TRBJ2-4, with D perhaps matching TRBD1 (5 bases). The germline V gene encodes CDR1 SGDLS and CDR2 YYNGEE. The CDR3 is made up of 14 amino acids. V lost 3 bases and J 0 bases, leaving 7 bases between the germline ends.

The chain uses TRBV6-5 and TRBJ2-2, with D tentatively TRBD1 (5 bases). The CDR3 runs to 15 residues. Trimming took 2 bases from V and 0 from J, leaving 7 bases between them. Germline-derived CDR1 and CDR2 are MNHEY and SVGAGI. CDR3 region: CASSYDSANTGELFF. The CDR3 nucleotides are TGTGCCAGCAGTTACGACAGCGCGAACACCGGGGAGCTGTTTTTT.

The rearrangement links TRBV9 to TRBJ2-2; 7 bases are shared with TRBD1. The CDR3 spans 17 residues. The V and J ends lost 2 bases and 1 base, in that order; junction bases with no gene match: 8. CDR1 is SGDLS and CDR2 is YYNGEE in the germline V gene. In DNA form, the CDR3 reads TGTGCCAGCAGCGTGACGGTACGGGACAGGAACACCGGGGAGCTGTTTTTT. Amino acid sequence: CASSVTVRDRNTGELFF.

This chain links TRBV4-3 with TRBJ2-1, with 7 bases matching TRBD2. Looked up from germline, CDR1 is LGHNA and CDR2 is YSLEER. The CDR3 contains 17 residues. Trimming removed 3 bases from V and 4 bases from J; junction bases left unmatched: 12. CDR3 amino acids: CASSQAYGRALYNEQFF. The CDR3 DNA reads as TGCGCCAGCAGCCAGGCGTATGGGAGGGCCTTATACAATGAGCAGTTCTTC.

The chain combines TRBV6-2 or TRBV6-3 with TRBJ2-7; 14 nucleotides align to TRBD2. Germline-derived CDR1 and CDR2 are MNHEY and SVGEGT. The CDR3 is made up of 19 amino acids. Trimming removed 6 bases from V and 4 bases from J; junction bases left unmatched: 17. The CDR3 DNA follows: TGTGCCAGCAGCCGACTGGGACAGGGGACTAGCGGGAGTTTGTACGAGCAGTACTTC. Translated, it gives CASSRLGQGTSGSLYEQYF.

The chain has TRBV10-2 and TRBJ2-2; 9 positions match TRBD2. The germline gives CDR1 WSHSY, CDR2 SAAADI. Unmatched junction bases numbered 7, after V lost 3 bases and J lost 5 bases. CDR3 length equals 16 residues. In DNA, the CDR3 is TGCGCCAGCAGTGATTATAGCGGGAGAAAAACCGGGGAGCTGTTTTTT. Translating it yields CASSDYSGRKTGELFF.

The chain uses TRBV5-6 and TRBJ1-2; D remains ambiguous. Trimming took off 4 bases at V and 3 bases at J, with 10 bases between the two ends. CDR3 length equals 13 residues. Germline V gene sequence: CDR1 SGHDT, CDR2 YYEEEE. The CDR3 loop is CASSLRSYYGYTF. DNA of the CDR3: TGTGCCAGCAGCCTGAGATCTTACTATGGCTACACCTTC.

This chain links TRBV18 with TRBJ1-2, with TRBD1 as a possible D gene (6 bases). Per the germline V gene, CDR1 is KGHSH and CDR2 is LQKENI. This CDR3 has 14 amino acids. The V and J ends lost 3 bases and 4 bases respectively, with 12 bases between them. CDR3 sequence: CASSPPGASYGYTF. As DNA, the CDR3 is TGTGCCAGCTCACCTCCAGGGGCAAGCTATGGCTACACCTTC.

The rearrangement joins TRBV5-1 to TRBJ2-4, with TRBD2 matching over 7 bases. The V gene's germline CDR1 is SGHRS and CDR2 YFSETQ. Losses at the gene ends were 0 bases for V and 7 bases for J; bases not matched to a gene: 4. The CDR3 is 14 amino acids. CDR3 sequence (DNA): TGCGCCAGCAGCTTGGGCGGGAGTCTGAACATTCAGTACTTC. The encoded protein is CASSLGGSLNIQYF.